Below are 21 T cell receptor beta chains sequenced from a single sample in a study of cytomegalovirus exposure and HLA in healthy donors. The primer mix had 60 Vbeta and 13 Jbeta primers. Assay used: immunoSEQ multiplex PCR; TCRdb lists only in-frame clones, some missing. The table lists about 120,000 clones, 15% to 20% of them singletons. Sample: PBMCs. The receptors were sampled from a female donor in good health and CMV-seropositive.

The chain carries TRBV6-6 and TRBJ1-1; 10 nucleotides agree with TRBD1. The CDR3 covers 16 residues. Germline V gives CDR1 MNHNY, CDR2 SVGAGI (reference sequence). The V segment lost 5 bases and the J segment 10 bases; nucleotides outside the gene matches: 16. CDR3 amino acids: CASSAGWDRGFSGAFF. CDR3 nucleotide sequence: TGTGCCAGCAGTGCCGGATGGGACAGGGGATTTTCCGGAGCTTTCTTT.

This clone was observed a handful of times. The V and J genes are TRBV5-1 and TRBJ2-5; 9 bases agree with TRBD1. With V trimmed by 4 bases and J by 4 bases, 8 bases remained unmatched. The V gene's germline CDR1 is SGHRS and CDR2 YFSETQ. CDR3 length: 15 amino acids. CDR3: CASSRRDRDGETQYF. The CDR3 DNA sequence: TGCGCCAGCAGCCGCCGGGACAGGGATGGAGAGACCCAGTACTTC.

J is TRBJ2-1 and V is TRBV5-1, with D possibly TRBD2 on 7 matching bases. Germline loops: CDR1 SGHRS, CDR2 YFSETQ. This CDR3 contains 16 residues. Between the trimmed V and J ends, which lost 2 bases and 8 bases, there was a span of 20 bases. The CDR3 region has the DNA TGCGCCAGCAGCTTCCCCAGGGGCGGGAGAAGGGATGAGCAGTTCTTC. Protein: CASSFPRGGRRDEQFF.

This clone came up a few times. The CDR3 spells CSASGGLTQYF. For the CDR3, the DNA is TGCAGTGCTAGCGGGGGGCTCACGCAGTATTTT. J is TRBJ2-3 and V is TRBV20-1; D possibly corresponds to TRBD2 (7 bases). The CDR3 length is 11 residues. Deletions cut 3 bases from V and 9 bases from J, with 10 bases between. Germline V gives CDR1 DFQATT, CDR2 SNEGSKA (reference sequence).

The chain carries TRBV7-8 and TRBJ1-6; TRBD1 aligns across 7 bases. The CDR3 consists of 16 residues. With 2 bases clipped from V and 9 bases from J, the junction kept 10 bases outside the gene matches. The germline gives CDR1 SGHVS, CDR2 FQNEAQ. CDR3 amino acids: CASSLNAGGNGSPLHF. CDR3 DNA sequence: TGTGCCAGCAGCTTAAATGCAGGGGGTAACGGTTCACCCCTCCACTTT.

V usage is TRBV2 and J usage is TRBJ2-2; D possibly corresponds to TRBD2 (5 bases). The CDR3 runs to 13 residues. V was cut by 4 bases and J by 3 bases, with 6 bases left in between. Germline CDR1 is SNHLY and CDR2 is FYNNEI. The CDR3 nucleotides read TGTGCCAGCAGTGCGCGGGACACCGGGGAGCTGTTTTTT. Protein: CASSARDTGELFF. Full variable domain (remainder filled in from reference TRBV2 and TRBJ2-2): EPEVTQTPSHQVTQMGQEVILRCVPISNHLYFYWYRQILGQKVEFLVSFYNNEISEKSEIFDDQFSVERPDGSNFTLKIRSTKLEDSAMYFCASSARDTGELFFGEGSRLTVL.

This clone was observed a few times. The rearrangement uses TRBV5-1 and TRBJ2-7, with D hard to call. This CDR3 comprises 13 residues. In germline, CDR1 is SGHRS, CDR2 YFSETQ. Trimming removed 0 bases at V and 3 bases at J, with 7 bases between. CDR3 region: CASSLGHLYEQYF. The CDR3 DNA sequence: TGCGCCAGCAGCTTGGGGCATCTCTACGAGCAGTACTTC.

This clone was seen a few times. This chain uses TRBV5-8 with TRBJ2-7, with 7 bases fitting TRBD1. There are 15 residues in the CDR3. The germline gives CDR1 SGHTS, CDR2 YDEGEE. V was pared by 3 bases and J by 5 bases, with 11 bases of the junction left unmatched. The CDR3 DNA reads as TGTGCCAGCAGCTCGACCCCGGACAGGTTTGACGAGCAGTACTTC. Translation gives CASSSTPDRFDEQYF.

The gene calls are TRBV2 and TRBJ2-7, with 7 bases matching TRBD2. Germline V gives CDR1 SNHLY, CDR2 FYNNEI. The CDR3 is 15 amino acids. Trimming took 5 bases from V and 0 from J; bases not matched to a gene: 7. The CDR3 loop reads CASSPLASNSYEQYF. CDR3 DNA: TGTGCCAGCAGTCCACTAGCGTCAAACTCCTACGAGCAGTACTTC.

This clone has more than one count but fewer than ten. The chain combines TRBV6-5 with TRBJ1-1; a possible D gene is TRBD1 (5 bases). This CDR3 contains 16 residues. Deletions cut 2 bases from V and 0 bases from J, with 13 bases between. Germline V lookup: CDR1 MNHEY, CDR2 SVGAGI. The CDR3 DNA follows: TGTGCCAGCAGTTACGGAGTGACAGATATGAACACTGAAGCTTTCTTT. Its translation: CASSYGVTDMNTEAFF.

CDR3 nucleotide sequence: TGCGCCAGCAGCACTTGGGGTGACAGGGGAAGCAATGGCTACACCTTC. Its protein is CASSTWGDRGSNGYTF. The gene calls are TRBV5-1 and TRBJ1-2, with 8 positions matching TRBD1. This CDR3 contains 16 residues. V shed 4 bases and J 6 bases; nucleotides not matched to a gene: 14. CDR1 and CDR2 from the germline V gene are SGHRS and YFSETQ.

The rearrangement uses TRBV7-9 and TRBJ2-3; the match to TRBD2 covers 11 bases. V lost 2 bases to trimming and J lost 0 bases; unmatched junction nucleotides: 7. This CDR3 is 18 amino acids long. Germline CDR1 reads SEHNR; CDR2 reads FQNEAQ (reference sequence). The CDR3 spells CASSLSLAGGSSTDTQYF. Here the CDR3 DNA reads TGTGCCAGCAGCTTATCCCTAGCGGGGGGAAGTAGCACAGATACGCAGTATTTT.

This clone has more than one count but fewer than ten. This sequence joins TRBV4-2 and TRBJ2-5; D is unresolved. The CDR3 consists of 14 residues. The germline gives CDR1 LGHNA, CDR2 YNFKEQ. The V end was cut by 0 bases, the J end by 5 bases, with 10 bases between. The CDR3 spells CASSQESGLETQYF. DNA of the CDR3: TGTGCCAGCAGCCAAGAGTCGGGTCTGGAGACCCAGTACTTC.

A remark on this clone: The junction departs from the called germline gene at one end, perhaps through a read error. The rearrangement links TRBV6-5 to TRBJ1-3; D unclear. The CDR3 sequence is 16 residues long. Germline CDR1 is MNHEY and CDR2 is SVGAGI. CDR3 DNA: TGTGCCAGCAGTTACTCGACTCCAAACTCTGGAACCACCATATATTTT. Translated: CASSYSTPNSGTTIYF.

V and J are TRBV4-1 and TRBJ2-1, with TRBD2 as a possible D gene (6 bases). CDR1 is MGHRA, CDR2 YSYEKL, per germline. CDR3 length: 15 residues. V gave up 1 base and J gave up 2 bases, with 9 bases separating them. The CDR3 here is CASSQGGGTYNEQFF. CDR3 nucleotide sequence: TGCGCCAGCAGCCAAGGTGGGGGGACCTACAATGAGCAGTTCTTC.

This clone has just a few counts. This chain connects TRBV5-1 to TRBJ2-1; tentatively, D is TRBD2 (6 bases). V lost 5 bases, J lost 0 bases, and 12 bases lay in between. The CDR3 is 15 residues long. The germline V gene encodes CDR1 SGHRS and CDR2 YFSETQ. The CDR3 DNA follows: TGCGCCAGCAGACCAGGGAGGCCCTCCTACAATGAGCAGTTCTTC. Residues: CASRPGRPSYNEQFF.

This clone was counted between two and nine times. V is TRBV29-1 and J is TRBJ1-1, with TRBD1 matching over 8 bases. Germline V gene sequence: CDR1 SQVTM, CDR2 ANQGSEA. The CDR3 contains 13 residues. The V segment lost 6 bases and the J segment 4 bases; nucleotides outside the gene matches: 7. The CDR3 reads CSVRTGQGTEAFF. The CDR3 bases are TGCAGCGTCCGGACAGGGCAGGGCACTGAAGCTTTCTTT.

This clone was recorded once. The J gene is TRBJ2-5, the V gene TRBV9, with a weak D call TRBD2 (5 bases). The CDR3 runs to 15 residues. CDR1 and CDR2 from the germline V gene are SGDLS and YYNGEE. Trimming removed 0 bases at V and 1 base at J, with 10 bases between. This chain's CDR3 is CASSVGRTSQETQYF. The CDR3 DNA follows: TGTGCCAGCAGCGTAGGGAGAACTAGCCAAGAGACCCAGTACTTC.

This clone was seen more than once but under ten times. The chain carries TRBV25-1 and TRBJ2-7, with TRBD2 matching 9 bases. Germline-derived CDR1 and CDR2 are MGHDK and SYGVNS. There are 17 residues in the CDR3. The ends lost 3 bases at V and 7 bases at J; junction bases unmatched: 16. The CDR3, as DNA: TGTGCCAGCAGTGATGATTTGGCGGGAGGGCCGTTCTTGGAGCAGTACTTC. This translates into CASSDDLAGGPFLEQYF.

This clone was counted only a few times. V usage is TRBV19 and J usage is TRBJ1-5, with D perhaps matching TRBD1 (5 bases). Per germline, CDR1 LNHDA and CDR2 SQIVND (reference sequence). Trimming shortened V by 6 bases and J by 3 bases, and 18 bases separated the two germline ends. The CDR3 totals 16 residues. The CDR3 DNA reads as TGTGCCAGTAGCCCCCGACAAACAGGCGTCAATCAGCCCCAGCATTTT. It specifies CASSPRQTGVNQPQHF.

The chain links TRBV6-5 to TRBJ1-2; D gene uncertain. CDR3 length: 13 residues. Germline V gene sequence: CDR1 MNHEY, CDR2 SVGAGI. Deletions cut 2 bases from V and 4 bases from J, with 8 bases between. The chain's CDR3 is CASSYVGGYGYTF. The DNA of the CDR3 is TGTGCCAGCAGTTACGTGGGAGGCTATGGCTACACCTTC.